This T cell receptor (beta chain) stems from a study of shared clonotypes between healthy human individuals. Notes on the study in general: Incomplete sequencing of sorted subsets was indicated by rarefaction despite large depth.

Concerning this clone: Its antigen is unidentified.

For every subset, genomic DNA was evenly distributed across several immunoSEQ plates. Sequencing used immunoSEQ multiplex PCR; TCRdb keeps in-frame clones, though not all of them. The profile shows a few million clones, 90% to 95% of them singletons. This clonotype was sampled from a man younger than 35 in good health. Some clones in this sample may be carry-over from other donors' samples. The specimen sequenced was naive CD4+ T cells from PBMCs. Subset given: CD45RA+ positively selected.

CDR3 DNA: TGTGCCAGCAGCAACGAGCTGAGAGTCTATGGCTACACCTTC. Translation gives CASSNELRVYGYTF. The chain recombines TRBV5-6 with TRBJ1-2; the D is unclear. Trimming took 4 bases from V and 4 from J, leaving 14 bases between them. The length of the CDR3 is 14 residues. The germline gives CDR1 SGHDT, CDR2 YYEEEE.